A single sample gave rise to the 3 T cell receptor beta chains below, sequenced in a study of cytomegalovirus exposure and HLA in healthy donors. Primers: 60 Vbeta forward and 13 Jbeta reverse. Libraries were prepared by immunoSEQ multiplex PCR; TCRdb keeps only in-frame clonotypes and omits some of them. This sample's table has about 140,000 clones. Sequencing was done on a sample of PBMCs. These receptors all come from a woman aged 18-29 years in good health and CMV-seronegative.

This sequence joins TRBV29-1 and TRBJ2-3; 7 bases are shared with TRBD1. The germline V gene encodes CDR1 SQVTM and CDR2 ANQGSEA. With V trimmed by 4 bases and J by 2 bases, 9 bases remained unmatched. CDR3 length: 15 residues. DNA of the CDR3: TGCAGCGTTGGAGCTGACAGGGTCTCCACAGATACGCAGTATTTT. Translation: CSVGADRVSTDTQYF.

For the CDR3, the DNA is TGTGCTAGTGGCATTAGAGTGGGGACAGCACCTTACAATGAGCAGTTCTTC. Translated: CASGIRVGTAPYNEQFF. The chain employs TRBV12-5 and TRBJ2-1; 7 bases map to TRBD1. The CDR3 extends over 17 amino acids. Germline V gives CDR1 LGHNT, CDR2 FRNRAP. V shed 6 bases and J 4 bases; nucleotides not matched to a gene: 15.

The chain is built from TRBV27 and TRBJ2-1; 7 bases agree with TRBD1. CDR3 length: 14 amino acids. CDR1 is MNHEY and CDR2 is SMNVEV in the germline V gene (reference sequence). The V segment lost 2 bases and the J segment 7 bases; nucleotides outside the gene matches: 5. The CDR3 bases are TGTGCCAGCAGTTTAAGGGGGCGGTGGAATGAGCAGTTCTTC. Residues: CASSLRGRWNEQFF.